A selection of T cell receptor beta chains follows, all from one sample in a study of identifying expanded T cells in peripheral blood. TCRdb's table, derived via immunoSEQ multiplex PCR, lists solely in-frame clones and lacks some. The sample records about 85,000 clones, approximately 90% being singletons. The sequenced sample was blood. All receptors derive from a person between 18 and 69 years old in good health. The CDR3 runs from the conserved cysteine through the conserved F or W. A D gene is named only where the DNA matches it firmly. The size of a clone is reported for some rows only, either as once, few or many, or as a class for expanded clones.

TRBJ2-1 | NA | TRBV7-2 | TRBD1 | CASSGDRGTRDEQFF | TGTGCCAGCAGCGGAGACAGGGGGACGCGGGATGAGCAGTTCTTC
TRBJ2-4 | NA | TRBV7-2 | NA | CASSLVLGLGNIQYF | TGTGCCAGCAGCTTAGTTTTGGGGTTGGGAAACATTCAGTACTTC
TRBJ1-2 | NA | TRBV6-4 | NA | CASSSIPNYGYTF | TGTGCCAGCAGTTCGATTCCTAACTATGGCTACACCTTC
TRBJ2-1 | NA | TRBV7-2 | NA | CASSFSGPNEQFF | TGTGCCAGCAGCTTCAGCGGGCCCAATGAGCAGTTCTTC
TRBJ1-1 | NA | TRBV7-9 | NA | CASSSEWNTEAFF | TGTGCCAGCAGCTCGGAGTGGAACACTGAAGCTTTCTTT
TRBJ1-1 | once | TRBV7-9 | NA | CASSALYRNTEAFF | TGTGCCAGCAGCGCTCTATACAGGAACACTGAAGCTTTCTTT
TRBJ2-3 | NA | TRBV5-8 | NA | CASSLVTETDTQYF | TGTGCCAGCAGCTTGGTAACAGAAACAGATACGCAGTATTTT
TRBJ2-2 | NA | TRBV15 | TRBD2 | CATNRAGGRTGELFF | TGTGCCACCAACCGAGCGGGGGGGCGCACCGGGGAGCTGTTTTTT
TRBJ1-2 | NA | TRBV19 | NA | CASSDHTGSNYGYTF | TGTGCCAGTAGTGACCACACAGGGTCCAACTATGGCTACACCTTC
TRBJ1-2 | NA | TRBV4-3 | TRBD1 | CASSPPGQGGYGYTF | TGCGCCAGCAGCCCACCGGGACAGGGAGGCTATGGCTACACCTTC
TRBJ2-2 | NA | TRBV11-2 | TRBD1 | CASSLGTGYHGELFF | TGTGCCAGCAGCCTCGGGACAGGGTATCACGGGGAGCTGTTTTTT
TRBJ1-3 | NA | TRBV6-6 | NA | CASSRISRYSGNTIYF | TGTGCCAGCAGCCGAATATCTCGTTATTCTGGAAACACCATATATTTT
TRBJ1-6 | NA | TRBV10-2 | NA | CASSQSSYNSPLHF | TGCGCCAGCAGTCAAAGCTCCTATAATTCACCCCTCCACTTT
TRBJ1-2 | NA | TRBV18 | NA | CASSTGDYGYTF | TGTGCCAGCTCAACCGGGGACTATGGCTACACCTTC
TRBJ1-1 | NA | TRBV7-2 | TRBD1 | CASSPPLVGGEAFF | TGTGCCAGCAGCCCCCCCCTCGTAGGGGGCGAAGCTTTCTTT
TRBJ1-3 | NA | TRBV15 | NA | CATSRGTSSGNTIYF | TGTGCCACCAGCAGAGGGACCAGCTCTGGAAACACCATATATTTT
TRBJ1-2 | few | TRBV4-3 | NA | CASSTQGYYGYTF | TGCGCCAGCAGCACTCAGGGTTACTATGGCTACACCTTC
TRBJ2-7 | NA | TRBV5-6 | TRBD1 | CASSPLGQGKSYEQYF | TGTGCCAGCAGCCCCTTGGGACAGGGGAAATCCTACGAGCAGTACTTC
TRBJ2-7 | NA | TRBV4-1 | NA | CASSPGQGPHYEQYF | TGCGCCAGCAGCCCTGGTCAGGGGCCGCACTACGAGCAGTACTTC
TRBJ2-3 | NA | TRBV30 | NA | CAWSRGRTDTQYF | TGTGCCTGGAGCCGAGGGAGAACAGATACGCAGTATTTT
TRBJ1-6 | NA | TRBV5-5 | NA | CASSILESAPLHF | TGTGCCAGCAGTATCCTGGAGTCGGCACCCCTCCACTTT
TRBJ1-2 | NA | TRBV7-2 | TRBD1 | CASSRTGGQPRNYGYTF | TGTGCCAGCAGCCGCACCGGGGGACAGCCGAGAAACTATGGCTACACCTTC
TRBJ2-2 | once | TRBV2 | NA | CASSYRVSGELFF | TGTGCCAGCAGCTACAGGGTCTCCGGGGAGCTGTTTTTT
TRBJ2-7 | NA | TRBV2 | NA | CASSEGQVPGSYEQYF | TGTGCCAGCAGTGAAGGACAGGTCCCAGGCTCCTACGAGCAGTACTTC
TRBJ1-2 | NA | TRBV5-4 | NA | CASSFRRASNYGYTF | TGTGCCAGCAGCTTCCGCCGGGCTAGCAACTATGGCTACACCTTC
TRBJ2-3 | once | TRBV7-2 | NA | CASSLFGGGGPADTQYF | TGTGCCAGCAGCTTATTCGGCGGCGGGGGCCCCGCTGATACGCAGTATTTT
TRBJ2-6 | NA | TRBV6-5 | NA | CASSYVSGTGANVLTF | TGTGCCAGCAGTTACGTATCCGGAACTGGGGCCAACGTCCTGACTTTC
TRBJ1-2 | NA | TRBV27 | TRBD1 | CASSSRGRHGYTF | TGTGCCAGCAGTTCTAGGGGGCGGCATGGCTACACCTTC
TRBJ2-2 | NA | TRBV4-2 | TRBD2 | CASSTGLAGGNTGELFF | TGTGCCAGCAGCACTGGACTAGCGGGGGGGAACACCGGGGAGCTGTTTTTT
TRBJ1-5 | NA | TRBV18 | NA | CASSPALLTSSNQPQHF | TGTGCCAGCTCACCCGCGCTCCTAACCTCTAGCAATCAGCCCCAGCATTTT
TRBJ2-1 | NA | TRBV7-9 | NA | CASSSTWALGPMGNEQFF | TGTGCCAGCAGCTCAACTTGGGCTTTGGGGCCTATGGGCAATGAGCAGTTCTTC
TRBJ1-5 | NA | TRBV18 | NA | CASSPPGGINQPQHF | TGTGCCAGCTCACCCCCGGGAGGAATTAATCAGCCCCAGCATTTT
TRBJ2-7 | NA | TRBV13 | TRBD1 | CASSQGTGAYEQYF | TGTGCCAGCAGCCAGGGGACAGGCGCCTACGAGCAGTACTTC
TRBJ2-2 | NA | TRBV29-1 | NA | CSARQTLNTGELFF | TGCAGCGCCCGACAGACACTGAACACCGGGGAGCTGTTTTTT
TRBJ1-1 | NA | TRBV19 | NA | CASGLDPNTEAFF | TGTGCCAGTGGTTTGGACCCGAACACTGAAGCTTTCTTT
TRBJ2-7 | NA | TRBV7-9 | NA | CASSAGSYEQYF | TGTGCCAGCAGCGCGGGTTCCTACGAGCAGTACTTC
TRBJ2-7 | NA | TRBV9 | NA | CASSGGANQYEQYF | TGTGCCAGCAGCGGGGGGGCGAATCAATACGAGCAGTACTTC
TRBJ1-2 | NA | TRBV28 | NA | CASGHGNYGYTF | TGTGCCAGCGGACACGGAAACTATGGCTACACCTTC
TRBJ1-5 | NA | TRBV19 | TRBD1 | CASSIRVRDRERRNQPQHF | TGTGCCAGTAGTATCCGTGTCCGGGACAGGGAGCGTCGCAATCAGCCCCAGCATTTT
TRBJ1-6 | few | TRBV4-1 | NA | CASSLVNSPLHF | TGCGCCAGCAGCCTCGTCAATTCACCCCTCCACTTT
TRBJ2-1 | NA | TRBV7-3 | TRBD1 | CASSCHCDRVYNEQFF | TGTGCCAGCAGCTGCCACTGCGACAGGGTCTACAATGAGCAGTTCTTC
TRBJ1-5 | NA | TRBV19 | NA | CASKEQTSNQPQHF | TGTGCCAGTAAGGAACAGACTAGCAATCAGCCCCAGCATTTT
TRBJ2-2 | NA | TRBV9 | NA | CASSPQEGGLTGELFF | TGTGCCAGCAGCCCCCAGGAGGGGGGGCTGACCGGGGAGCTGTTTTTT
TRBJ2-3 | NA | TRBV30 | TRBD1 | CAWTGGDTQYF | TGTGCCTGGACAGGGGGCGATACGCAGTATTTT
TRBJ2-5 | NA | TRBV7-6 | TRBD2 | CASSLAMASGGAETQYF | TGTGCCAGCAGCTTAGCGATGGCTAGCGGGGGGGCGGAGACCCAGTACTTC
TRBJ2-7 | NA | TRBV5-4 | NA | CASSLERAGEQYF | TGTGCCAGCAGCTTGGAACGCGCGGGTGAGCAGTACTTC
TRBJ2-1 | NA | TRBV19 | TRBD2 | CASSIWRLAGGNEQFF | TGTGCCAGTAGTATTTGGCGACTAGCGGGGGGTAATGAGCAGTTCTTC
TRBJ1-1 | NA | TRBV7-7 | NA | CASSQARDTEAFF | TGTGCCAGCAGCCAGGCCAGGGACACTGAAGCTTTCTTT
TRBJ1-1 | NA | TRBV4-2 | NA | CASSQELRGTEAFF | TGTGCCAGCAGCCAAGAATTGAGGGGAACTGAAGCTTTCTTT
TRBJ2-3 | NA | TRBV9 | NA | CASSVTSEGSTDTQYF | TGTGCCAGCAGCGTCACGAGCGAGGGGAGCACAGATACGCAGTATTTT
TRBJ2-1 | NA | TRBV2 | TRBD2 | CASSDNGGDEQFF | TGTGCCAGCAGTGATAACGGGGGGGATGAGCAGTTCTTC
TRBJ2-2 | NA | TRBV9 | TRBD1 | CASSVARGPPSTGELFF | TGTGCCAGCAGCGTAGCGAGGGGGCCACCCAGCACCGGGGAGCTGTTTTTT
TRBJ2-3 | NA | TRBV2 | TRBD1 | CASSTWDRGQDTQYF | TGTGCCAGCAGTACCTGGGACAGGGGGCAGGATACGCAGTATTTT